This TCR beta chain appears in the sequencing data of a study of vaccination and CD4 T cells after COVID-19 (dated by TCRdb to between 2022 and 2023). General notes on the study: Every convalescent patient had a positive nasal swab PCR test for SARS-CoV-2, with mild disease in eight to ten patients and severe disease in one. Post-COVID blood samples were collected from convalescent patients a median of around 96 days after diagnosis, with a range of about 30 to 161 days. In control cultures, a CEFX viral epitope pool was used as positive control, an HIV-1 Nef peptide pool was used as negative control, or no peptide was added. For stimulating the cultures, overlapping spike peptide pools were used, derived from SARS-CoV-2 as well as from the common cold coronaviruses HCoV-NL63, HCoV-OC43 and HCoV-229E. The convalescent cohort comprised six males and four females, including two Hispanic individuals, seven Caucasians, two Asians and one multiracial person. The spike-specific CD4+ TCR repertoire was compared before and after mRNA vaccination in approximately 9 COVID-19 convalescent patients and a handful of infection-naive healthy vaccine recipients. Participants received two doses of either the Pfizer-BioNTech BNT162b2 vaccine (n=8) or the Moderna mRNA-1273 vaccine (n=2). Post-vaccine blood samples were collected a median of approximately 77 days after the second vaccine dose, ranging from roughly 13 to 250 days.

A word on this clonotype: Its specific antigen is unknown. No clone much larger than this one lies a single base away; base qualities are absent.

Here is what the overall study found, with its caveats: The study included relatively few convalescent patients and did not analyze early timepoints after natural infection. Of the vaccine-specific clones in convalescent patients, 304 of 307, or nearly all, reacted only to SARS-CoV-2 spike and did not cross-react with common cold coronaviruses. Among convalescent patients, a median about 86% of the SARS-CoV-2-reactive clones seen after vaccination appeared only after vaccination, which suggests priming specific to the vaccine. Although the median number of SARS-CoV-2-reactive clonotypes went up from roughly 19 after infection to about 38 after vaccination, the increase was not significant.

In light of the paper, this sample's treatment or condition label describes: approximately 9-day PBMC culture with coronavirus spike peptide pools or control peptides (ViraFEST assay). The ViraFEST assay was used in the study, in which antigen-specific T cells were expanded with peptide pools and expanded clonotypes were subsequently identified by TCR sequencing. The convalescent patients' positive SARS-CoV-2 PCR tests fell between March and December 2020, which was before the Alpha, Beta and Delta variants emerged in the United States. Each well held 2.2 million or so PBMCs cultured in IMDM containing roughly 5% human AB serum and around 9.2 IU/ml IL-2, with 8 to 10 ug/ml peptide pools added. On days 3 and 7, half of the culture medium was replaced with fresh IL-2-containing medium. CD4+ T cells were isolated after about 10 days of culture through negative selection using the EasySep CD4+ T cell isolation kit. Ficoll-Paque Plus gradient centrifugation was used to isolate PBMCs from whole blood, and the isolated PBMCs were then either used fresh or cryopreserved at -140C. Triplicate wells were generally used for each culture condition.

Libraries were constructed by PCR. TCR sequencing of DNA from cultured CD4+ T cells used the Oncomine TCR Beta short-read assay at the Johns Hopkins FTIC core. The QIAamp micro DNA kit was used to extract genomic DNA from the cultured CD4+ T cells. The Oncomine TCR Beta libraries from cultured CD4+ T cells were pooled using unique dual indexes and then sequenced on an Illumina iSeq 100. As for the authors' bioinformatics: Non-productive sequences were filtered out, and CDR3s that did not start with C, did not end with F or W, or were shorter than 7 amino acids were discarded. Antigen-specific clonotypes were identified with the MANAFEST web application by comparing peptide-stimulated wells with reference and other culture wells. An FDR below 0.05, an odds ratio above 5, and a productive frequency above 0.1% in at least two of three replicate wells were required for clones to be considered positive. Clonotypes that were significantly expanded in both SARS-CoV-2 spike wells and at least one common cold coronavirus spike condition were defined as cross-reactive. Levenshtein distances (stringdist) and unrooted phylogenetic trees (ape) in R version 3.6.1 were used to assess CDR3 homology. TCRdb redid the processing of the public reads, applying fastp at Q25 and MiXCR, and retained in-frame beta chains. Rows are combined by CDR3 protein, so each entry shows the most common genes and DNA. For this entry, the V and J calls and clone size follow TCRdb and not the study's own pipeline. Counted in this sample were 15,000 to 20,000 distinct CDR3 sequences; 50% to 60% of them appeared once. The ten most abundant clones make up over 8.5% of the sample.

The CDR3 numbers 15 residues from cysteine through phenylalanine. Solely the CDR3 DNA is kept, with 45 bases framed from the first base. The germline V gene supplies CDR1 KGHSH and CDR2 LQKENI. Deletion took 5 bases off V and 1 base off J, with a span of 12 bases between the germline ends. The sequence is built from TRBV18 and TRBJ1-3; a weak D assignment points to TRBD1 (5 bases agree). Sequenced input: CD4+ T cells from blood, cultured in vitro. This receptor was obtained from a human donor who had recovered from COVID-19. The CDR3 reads CASSIGHLSGNTIYF. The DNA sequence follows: TGTGCCAGCTCAATTGGACACCTTTCTGGAAACACCATATATTTT. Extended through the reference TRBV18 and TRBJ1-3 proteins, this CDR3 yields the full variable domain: NAGVMQNPRHLVRRRGQEARLRCSPMKGHSHVYWYRQLPEEGLKFMVYLQKENIIDESGMPKERFSAEFPKEGPSILRIQQVVRGDSAAYFCASSIGHLSGNTIYFGEGSWLTVV.